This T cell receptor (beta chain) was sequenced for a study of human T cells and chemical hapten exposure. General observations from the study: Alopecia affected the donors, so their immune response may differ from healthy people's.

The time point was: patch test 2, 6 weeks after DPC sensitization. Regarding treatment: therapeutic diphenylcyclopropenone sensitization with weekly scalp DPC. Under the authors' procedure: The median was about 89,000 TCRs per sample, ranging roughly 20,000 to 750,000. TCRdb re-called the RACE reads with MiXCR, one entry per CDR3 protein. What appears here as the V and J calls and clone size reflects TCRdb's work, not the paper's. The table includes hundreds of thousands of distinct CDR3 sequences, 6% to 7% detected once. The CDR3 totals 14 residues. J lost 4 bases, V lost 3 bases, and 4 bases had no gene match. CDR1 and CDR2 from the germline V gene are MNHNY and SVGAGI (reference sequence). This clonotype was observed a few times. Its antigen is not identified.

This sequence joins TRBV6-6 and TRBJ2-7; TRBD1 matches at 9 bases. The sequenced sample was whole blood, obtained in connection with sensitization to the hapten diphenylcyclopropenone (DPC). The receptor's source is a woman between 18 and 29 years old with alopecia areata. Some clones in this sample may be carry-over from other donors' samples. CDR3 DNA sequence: TGTGCCAGCAGTTATCCGGGACAGGGATACGAGCAGTACTTC. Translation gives CASSYPGQGYEQYF.